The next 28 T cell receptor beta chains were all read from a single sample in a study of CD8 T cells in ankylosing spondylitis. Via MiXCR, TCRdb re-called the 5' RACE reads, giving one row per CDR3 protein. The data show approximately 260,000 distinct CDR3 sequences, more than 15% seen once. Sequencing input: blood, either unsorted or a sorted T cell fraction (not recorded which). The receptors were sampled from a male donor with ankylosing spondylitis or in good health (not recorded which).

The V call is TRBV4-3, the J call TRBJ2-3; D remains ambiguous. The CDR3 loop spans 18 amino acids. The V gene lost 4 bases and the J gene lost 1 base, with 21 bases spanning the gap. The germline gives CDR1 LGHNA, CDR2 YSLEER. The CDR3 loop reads CASSLRTPLEPGTDTQYF. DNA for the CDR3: TGCGCCAGCAGCCTCCGAACTCCCCTCGAGCCCGGCACAGATACGCAGTATTTT.

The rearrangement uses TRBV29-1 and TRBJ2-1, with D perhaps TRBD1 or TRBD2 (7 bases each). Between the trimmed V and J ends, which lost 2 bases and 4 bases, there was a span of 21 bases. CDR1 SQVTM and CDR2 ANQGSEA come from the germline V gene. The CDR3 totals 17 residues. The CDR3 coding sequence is TGCAGCGTTGAACCATGGACTAGTGGGACAGAATACAATGAGCAGTTCTTC. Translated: CSVEPWTSGTEYNEQFF.

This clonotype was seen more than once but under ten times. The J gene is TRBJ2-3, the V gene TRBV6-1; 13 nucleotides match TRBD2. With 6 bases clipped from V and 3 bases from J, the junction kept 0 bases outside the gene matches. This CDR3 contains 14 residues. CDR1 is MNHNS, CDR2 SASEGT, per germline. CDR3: CASRGLAGTDTQYF. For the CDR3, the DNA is TGTGCCAGCAGGGGACTAGCGGGAACAGATACGCAGTATTTT.

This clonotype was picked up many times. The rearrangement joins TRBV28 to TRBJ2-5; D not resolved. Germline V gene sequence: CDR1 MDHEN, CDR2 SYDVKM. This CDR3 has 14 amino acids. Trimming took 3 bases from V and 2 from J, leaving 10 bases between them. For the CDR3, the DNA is TGTGCCAGCAGTTTTTCGGCAGGACAAGAGACCCAGTACTTC. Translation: CASSFSAGQETQYF.

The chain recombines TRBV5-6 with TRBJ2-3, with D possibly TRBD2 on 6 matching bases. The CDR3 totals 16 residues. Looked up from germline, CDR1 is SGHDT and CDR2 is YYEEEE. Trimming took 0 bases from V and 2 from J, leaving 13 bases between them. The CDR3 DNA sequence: TGTGCCAGCAGCTTGGCGGCGGGGTCATCCACAGATACGCAGTATTTT. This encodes CASSLAAGSSTDTQYF.

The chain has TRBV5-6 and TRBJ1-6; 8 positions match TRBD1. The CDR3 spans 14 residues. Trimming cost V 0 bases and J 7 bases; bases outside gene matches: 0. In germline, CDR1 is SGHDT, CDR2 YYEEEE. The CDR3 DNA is TGTGCCAGCAGCTTGGGACAGGGGAATTCACCCCTCCACTTT. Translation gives CASSLGQGNSPLHF. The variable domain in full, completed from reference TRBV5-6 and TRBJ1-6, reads DAGVTQSPTHLIKTRGQQVTLRCSPKSGHDTVSWYQQALGQGPQFIFQYYEEEERQRGNFPDRFSGHQFPNYSSELNVNALLLGDSALYLCASSLGQGNSPLHFGNGTRLTVT.

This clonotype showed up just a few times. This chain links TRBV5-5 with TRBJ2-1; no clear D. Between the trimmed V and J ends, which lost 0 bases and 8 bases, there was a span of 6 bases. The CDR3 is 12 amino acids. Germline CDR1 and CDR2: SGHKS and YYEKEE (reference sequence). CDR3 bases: TGTGCCAGCAGCTTGGGGATCTATGAGCAGTTCTTC. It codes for CASSLGIYEQFF.

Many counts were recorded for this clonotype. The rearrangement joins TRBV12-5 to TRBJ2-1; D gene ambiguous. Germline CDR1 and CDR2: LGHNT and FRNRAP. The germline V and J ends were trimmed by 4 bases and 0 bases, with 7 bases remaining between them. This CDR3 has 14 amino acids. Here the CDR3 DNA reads TGTGCTAGTGGTTCCCAGAGCTCCTACAATGAGCAGTTCTTC. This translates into CASGSQSSYNEQFF.

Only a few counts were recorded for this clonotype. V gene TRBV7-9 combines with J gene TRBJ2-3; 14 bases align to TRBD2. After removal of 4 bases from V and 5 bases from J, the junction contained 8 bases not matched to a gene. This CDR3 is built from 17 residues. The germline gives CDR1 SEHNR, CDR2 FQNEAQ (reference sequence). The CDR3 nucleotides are TGTGCCAGCAGCTCGACTAGCGGGAGGGGGAATGGAGATACGCAGTATTTT. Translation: CASSSTSGRGNGDTQYF. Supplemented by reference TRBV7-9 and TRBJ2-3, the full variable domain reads DTGVSQNPRHKITKRGQNVTFRCDPISEHNRLYWYRQTLGQGPEFLTYFQNEAQLEKSRLLSDRFSAERPKGSFSTLEIQRTEQGDSAMYLCASSSTSGRGNGDTQYFGPGTRLTVL.

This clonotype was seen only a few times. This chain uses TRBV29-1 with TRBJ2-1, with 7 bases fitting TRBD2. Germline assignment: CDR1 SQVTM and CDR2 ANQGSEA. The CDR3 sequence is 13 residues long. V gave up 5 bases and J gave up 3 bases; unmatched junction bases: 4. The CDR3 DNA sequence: TGCAGCGTTTTGTCTAGCGGCTACAATGAGCAGTTCTTC. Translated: CSVLSSGYNEQFF.

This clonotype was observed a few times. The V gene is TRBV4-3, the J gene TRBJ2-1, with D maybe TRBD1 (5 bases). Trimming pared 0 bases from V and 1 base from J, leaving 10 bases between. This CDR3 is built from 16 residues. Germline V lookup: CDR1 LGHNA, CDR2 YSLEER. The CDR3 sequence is CASSQDWAGSYNEQFF. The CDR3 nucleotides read TGCGCCAGCAGCCAAGATTGGGCAGGGTCCTACAATGAGCAGTTCTTC.

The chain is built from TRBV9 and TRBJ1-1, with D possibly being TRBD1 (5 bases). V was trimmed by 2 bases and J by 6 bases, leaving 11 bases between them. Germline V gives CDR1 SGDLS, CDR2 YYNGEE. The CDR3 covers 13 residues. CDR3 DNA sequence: TGTGCCAGCAGCGTCGGGACCAACGCTGAAGCTTTCTTT. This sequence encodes CASSVGTNAEAFF.

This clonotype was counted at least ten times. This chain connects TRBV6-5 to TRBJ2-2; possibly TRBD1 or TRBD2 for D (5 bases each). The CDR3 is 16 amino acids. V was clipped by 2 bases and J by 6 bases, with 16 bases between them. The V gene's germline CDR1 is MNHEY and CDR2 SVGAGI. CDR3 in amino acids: CASSYRAREHPGELFF. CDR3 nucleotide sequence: TGTGCCAGCAGTTACCGGGCCAGGGAGCACCCCGGGGAGCTGTTTTTT.

The chain's CDR3 is CASSLLREGRNVGELFF. The CDR3 DNA follows: TGTGCCAGCAGCTTATTGCGGGAGGGCCGAAATGTCGGGGAGCTGTTTTTT. The chain uses TRBV7-9 and TRBJ2-2; 9 nucleotides match TRBD2. The germline gives CDR1 SEHNR, CDR2 FQNEAQ (reference sequence). J was trimmed by 7 bases and V by 2 bases; bases with no gene match: 11. The CDR3 has 17 residues.

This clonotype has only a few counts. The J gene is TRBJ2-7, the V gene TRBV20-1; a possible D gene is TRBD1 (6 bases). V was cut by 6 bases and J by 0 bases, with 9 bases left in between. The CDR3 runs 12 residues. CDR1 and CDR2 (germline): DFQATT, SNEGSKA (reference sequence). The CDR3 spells CSARDTSYEQYF. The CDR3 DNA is TGCAGTGCCCGGGACACCTCCTACGAGCAGTACTTC.

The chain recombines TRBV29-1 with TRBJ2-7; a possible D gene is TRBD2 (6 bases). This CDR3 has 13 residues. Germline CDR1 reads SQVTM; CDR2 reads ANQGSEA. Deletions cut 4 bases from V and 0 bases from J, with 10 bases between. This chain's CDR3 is CSVGRDSSYEQYF. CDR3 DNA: TGCAGCGTTGGGCGGGATAGCTCCTACGAGCAGTACTTC.

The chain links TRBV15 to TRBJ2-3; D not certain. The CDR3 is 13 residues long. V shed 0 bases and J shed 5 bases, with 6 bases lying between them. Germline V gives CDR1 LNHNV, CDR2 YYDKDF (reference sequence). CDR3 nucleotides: TGTGCCACCAGCAGAGAAGATTTAGATACGCAGTATTTT. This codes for CATSREDLDTQYF. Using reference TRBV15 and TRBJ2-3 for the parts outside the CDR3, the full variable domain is DAMVIQNPRYQVTQFGKPVTLSCSQTLNHNVMYWYQQKSSQAPKLLFHYYDKDFNNEADTPDNFQSRRPNTSFCFLDIRSPGLGDTAMYLCATSREDLDTQYFGPGTRLTVL.

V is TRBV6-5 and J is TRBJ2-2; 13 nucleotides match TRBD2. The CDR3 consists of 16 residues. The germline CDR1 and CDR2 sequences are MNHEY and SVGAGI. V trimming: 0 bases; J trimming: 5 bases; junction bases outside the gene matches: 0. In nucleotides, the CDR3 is TGTGCCAGCAGTTACTCGACTAGCGGGAGGACCGGGGAGCTGTTTTTT. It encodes CASSYSTSGRTGELFF.

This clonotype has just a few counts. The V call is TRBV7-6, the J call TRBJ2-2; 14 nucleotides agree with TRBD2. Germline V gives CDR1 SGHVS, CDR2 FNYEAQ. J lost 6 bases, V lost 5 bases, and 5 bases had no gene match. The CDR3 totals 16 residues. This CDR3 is CASSPGLAGAPGELFF. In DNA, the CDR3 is TGTGCCAGCAGCCCGGGACTAGCGGGAGCCCCCGGGGAGCTGTTTTTT.

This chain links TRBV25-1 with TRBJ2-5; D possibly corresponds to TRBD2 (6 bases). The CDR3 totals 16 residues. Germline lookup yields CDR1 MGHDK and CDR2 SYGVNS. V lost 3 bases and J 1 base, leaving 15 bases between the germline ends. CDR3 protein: CASSDVVAEPQETQYF. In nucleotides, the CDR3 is TGTGCCAGCAGTGACGTGGTAGCGGAGCCCCAAGAGACCCAGTACTTC.

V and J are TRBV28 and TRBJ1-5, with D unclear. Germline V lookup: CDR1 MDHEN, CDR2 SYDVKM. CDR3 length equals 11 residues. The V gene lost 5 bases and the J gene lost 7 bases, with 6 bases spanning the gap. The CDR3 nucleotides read TGTGCCAGCAGTCTCGGGCAGCCCCAGCATTTT. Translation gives CASSLGQPQHF.

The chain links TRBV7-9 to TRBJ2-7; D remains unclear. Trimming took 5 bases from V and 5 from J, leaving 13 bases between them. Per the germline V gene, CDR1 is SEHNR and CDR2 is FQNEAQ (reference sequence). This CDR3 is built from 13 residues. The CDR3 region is CASSLVLGDEQYF. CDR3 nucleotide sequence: TGTGCCAGCAGCCTTGTCCTAGGCGACGAGCAGTACTTC.

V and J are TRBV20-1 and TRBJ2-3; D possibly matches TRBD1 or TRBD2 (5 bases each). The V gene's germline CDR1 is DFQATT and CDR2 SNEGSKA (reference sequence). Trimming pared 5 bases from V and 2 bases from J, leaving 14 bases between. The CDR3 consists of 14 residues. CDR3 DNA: TGCAGTGCTGGGGGACCTACTGACACAGATACGCAGTATTTT. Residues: CSAGGPTDTDTQYF.

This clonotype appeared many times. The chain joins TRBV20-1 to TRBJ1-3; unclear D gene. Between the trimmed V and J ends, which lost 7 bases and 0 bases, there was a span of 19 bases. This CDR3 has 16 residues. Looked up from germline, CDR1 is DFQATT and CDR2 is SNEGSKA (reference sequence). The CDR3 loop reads CSVEVSGPNSGNTIYF. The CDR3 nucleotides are TGCAGTGTCGAGGTCAGCGGCCCTAACTCTGGAAACACCATATATTTT.

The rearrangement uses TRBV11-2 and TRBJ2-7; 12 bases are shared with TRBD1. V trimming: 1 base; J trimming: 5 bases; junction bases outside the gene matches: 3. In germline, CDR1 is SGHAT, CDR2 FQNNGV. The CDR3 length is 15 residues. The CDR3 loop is CASSLAGTGGNEQYF. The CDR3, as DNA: TGTGCCAGCAGCTTAGCCGGGACAGGGGGCAACGAGCAGTACTTC.

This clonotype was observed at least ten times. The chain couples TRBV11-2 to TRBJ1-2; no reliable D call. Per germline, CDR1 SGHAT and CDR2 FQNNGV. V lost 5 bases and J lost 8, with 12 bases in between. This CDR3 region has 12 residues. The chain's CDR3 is CASSTALPGYTF. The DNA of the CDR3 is TGTGCCAGCAGCACTGCCCTTCCAGGCTACACCTTC.

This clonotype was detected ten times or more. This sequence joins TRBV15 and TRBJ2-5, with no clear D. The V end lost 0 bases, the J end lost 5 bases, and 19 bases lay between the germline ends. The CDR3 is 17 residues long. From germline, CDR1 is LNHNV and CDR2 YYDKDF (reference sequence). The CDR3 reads CATSREIYVGSEETQYF. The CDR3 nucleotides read TGTGCCACCAGCAGAGAAATTTACGTTGGCAGTGAGGAGACCCAGTACTTC.

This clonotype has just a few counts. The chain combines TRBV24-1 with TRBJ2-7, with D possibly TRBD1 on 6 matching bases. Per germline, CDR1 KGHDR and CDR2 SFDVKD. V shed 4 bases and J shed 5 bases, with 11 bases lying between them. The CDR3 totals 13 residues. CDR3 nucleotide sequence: TGTGCCACCAGTGAGACGGGACATGACGAGCAGTACTTC. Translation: CATSETGHDEQYF.